The source of this T cell receptor (beta chain) is a study of breast tumors, draining lymph nodes, adjacent tissues. Findings and limits, study-wide: The lymph node origin of tumor T cells was framed as consistent with a hypothesis, not demonstrated. Compared with lymph nodes, tumors were less diverse; compared with nontumor tissue, more. Compared with basal-like, luminal-like tumors shared significantly more repertoire with nontumor tissue. Most tumor T cells seemingly derive from lymph node, then expand in tumor.

The CDR3 is 14 residues long. Germline CDR1 MNHEY, CDR2 SMNVEV (reference sequence). The trim removed 5 bases at V and 3 bases at J, leaving 6 bases unmatched. Samples came from axillary lymph nodes draining the breast cancer. Via MiXCR, TCRdb re-called the multiplex PCR reads, giving one row per CDR3 protein. Here the sample spans approximately 150,000 distinct CDR3 sequences, 25% to 40% being singletons. This clonotype was seen many times. Its antigen is unknown. This chain links TRBV27 with TRBJ2-7; 8 nucleotides match TRBD2. The sequence came from a female donor with breast cancer. Some clones in this sample may be carry-over from other donors' samples. The sequencing sample was made of axillary lymph node tissue. DNA of the CDR3: TGTGCCAGCAGTCTCGGGGGGGGGATCTACGAGCAGTACTTC. It translates to CASSLGGGIYEQYF.